This passage covers 10 T cell receptor beta chains from one sample sequenced in a study of T cells in Graves' hyperthyroidism and ophthalmopathy. Amplified TCR beta CDR3 regions came from RNA transcripts. TCR CDR3 regions were first amplified by RT-PCR with HTBI primers. One entry per CDR3 protein results from TCRdb running MiXCR on the multiplex PCR reads. The table includes 300,000 to 350,000 distinct CDR3 sequences, 15% to 20% detected once. Material: blood. The receptors were gathered from a woman aged 45 to 65 with Graves' hyperthyroidism.

The V and J genes are TRBV12-5 and TRBJ1-1; tentative D call: TRBD1 (6 bases). CDR3 length: 16 residues. V dropped 0 bases and J dropped 1 base, with 12 bases sitting between them. Germline V gene sequence: CDR1 LGHNT, CDR2 FRNRAP. The CDR3, as DNA: TGTGCTAGTGGTTTGGTGGTCAGGGGCCGGAACACTGAAGCTTTCTTT. This sequence encodes CASGLVVRGRNTEAFF.

This clonotype was recorded at least ten times. The V and J genes are TRBV11-2 and TRBJ2-7; no firm D call. The ends were cut back, 0 bases at V and 3 bases at J, with 12 bases in the middle. This CDR3 is built from 15 residues. The germline gives CDR1 SGHAT, CDR2 FQNNGV. The DNA for the CDR3 is TGTGCCAGCAGCTTAGATCTCTACTCTAACTACGAGCAGTACTTC. Its translation is CASSLDLYSNYEQYF. Supplemented by reference TRBV11-2 and TRBJ2-7, the full variable domain reads EAGVAQSPRYKIIEKRQSVAFWCNPISGHATLYWYQQILGQGPKLLIQFQNNGVVDDSQLPKDRFSAERLKGVDSTLKIQPAKLEDSAVYLCASSLDLYSNYEQYFGPGTRLTVT.

This clonotype showed up just a few times. The V and J genes are TRBV13 and TRBJ2-3; TRBD2 matches at 9 bases. The germline gives CDR1 PRHDT, CDR2 FYEKMQ (reference sequence). V lost 1 base and J lost 4; bases outside the gene matches: 6. The CDR3 contains 16 residues. CDR3 protein: CASSLAASGDADTQYF. In DNA, the CDR3 is TGTGCCAGCAGCTTAGCGGCTAGCGGGGATGCAGATACGCAGTATTTT.

This clonotype was found many times. V is TRBV3-1 and J is TRBJ2-7, with 7 bases identical to TRBD1. The V gene's germline CDR1 is LGHDT and CDR2 YNNKEL (reference sequence). Losses at the gene ends were 4 bases for V and 3 bases for J; bases not matched to a gene: 3. This CDR3 region has 13 residues. The CDR3 is CASSRGTVYEQYF. The CDR3 nucleotides read TGTGCCAGCAGCCGGGGGACAGTCTACGAGCAGTACTTC.

This clonotype was detected ten times or more. The rearrangement links TRBV3-1 to TRBJ1-2, with D perhaps matching TRBD1 (5 bases). CDR3 length: 15 residues. The germline CDR1 and CDR2 sequences are LGHDT and YNNKEL (reference sequence). The V end was cut by 0 bases, the J end by 4 bases, with 12 bases between. This chain's CDR3 is CASSQDNKGAYGYTF. The CDR3 DNA reads TGTGCCAGCAGCCAAGATAATAAAGGGGCCTATGGCTACACCTTC.

The sample holds a few counts of this clonotype. The chain employs TRBV6-1 and TRBJ2-7; TRBD2 might be the D (5 bases). The V end lost 0 bases, the J end lost 2 bases, and 14 bases lay between the germline ends. The CDR3 spans 16 residues. Looked up from germline, CDR1 is MNHNS and CDR2 is SASEGT. CDR3 sequence: CASSEALASLTYEQYV. CDR3 coding DNA: TGTGCCAGCAGTGAAGCGCTAGCCAGTCTTACCTACGAGCAGTACGTC.

The chain joins TRBV6-1 to TRBJ2-2; tentatively, D is TRBD2 (6 bases). Germline assignment: CDR1 MNHNS and CDR2 SASEGT. The CDR3 sequence is 16 residues long. Trimming left V 5 bases short and J 5 bases short, with 18 bases between. The CDR3 region is CASSTRETEPTGELFF. The CDR3 nucleotides read TGTGCCAGCAGTACCCGGGAGACAGAACCGACCGGGGAGCTGTTTTTT.

This clonotype has only a few counts. The chain combines TRBV28 with TRBJ1-2; no definite D call. V lost 8 bases to trimming and J lost 1 base, with 11 bases between them. This CDR3 spans 13 amino acids. Germline V gives CDR1 MDHEN, CDR2 SYDVKM. The DNA for the CDR3 is TGTGCCAGCGCCGTGGAATTTAACTATGGCTACACCTTC. This codes for CASAVEFNYGYTF.

The rearrangement links TRBV5-6 to TRBJ2-1, with 10 bases that match TRBD1. The junction had 6 bases not matched to a gene; V was cut back by 4 bases and J by 8 bases. The CDR3 runs to 14 residues. Germline V gives CDR1 SGHDT, CDR2 YYEEEE. This CDR3 is CASSRTGGWDEQFF. CDR3 bases: TGTGCCAGCAGCCGGACAGGGGGGTGGGATGAGCAGTTCTTC. Combining the CDR3 with reference TRBV5-6 and TRBJ2-1 gives the whole variable domain DAGVTQSPTHLIKTRGQQVTLRCSPKSGHDTVSWYQQALGQGPQFIFQYYEEEERQRGNFPDRFSGHQFPNYSSELNVNALLLGDSALYLCASSRTGGWDEQFFGPGTRLTVL.

This clonotype appeared a few times. CDR3 loop: CATSRGTGQQETQYF. In DNA form, the CDR3 reads TGTGCCACCAGCAGAGGAACGGGACAGCAAGAGACCCAGTACTTC. V gene TRBV15 combines with J gene TRBJ2-5, with 7 bases identical to TRBD1. This CDR3 contains 15 residues. V lost 1 base to trimming and J lost 2 bases; unmatched junction nucleotides: 4. Germline V gives CDR1 LNHNV, CDR2 YYDKDF (reference sequence).